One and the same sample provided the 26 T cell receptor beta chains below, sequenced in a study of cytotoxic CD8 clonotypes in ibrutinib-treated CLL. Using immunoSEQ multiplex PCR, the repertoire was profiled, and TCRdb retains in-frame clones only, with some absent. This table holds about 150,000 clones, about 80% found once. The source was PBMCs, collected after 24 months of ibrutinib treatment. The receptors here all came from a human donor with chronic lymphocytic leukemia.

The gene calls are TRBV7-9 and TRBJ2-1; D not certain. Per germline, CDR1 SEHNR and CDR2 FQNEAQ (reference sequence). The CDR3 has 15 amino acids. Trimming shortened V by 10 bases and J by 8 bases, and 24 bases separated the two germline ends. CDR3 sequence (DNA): TGTGCCACCCCCAGTGCGGACCCCACCCACGATGAGCAGTTCTTC. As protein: CATPSADPTHDEQFF. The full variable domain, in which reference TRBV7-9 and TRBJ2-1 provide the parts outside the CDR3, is DTGVSQNPRHKITKRGQNVTFRCDPISEHNRLYWYRQTLGQGPEFLTYFQNEAQLEKSRLLSDRFSAERPKGSFSTLEIQRTEQGDSAMYLCATPSADPTHDEQFFGPGTRLTVL.

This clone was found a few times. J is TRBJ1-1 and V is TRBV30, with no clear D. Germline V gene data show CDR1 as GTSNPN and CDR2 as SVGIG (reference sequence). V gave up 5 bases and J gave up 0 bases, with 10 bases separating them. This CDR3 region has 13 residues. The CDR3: CAWGYNMNTEAFF. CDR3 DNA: TGTGCCTGGGGATATAACATGAACACTGAAGCTTTCTTT.

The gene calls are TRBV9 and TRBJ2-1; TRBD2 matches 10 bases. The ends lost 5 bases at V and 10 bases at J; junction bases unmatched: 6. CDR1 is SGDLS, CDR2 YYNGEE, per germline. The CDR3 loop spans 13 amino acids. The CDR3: CASRASGSAEQFF. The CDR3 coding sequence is TGTGCCAGCAGGGCTAGCGGGAGCGCCGAGCAGTTCTTC.

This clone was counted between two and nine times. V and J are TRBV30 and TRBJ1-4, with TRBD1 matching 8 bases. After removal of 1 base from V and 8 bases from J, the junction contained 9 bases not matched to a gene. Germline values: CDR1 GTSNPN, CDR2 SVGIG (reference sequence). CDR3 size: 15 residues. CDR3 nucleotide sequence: TGTGCCTGGAGTGCCGAACAGGGGGTTTGGGAAAAACTGTTTTTT. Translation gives CAWSAEQGVWEKLFF.

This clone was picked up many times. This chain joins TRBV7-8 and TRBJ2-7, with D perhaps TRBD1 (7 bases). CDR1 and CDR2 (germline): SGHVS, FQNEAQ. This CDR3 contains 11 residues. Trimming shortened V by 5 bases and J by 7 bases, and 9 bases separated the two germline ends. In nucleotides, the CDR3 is TGTGCCAGCAGCCCAGGGGGGGAGCAGTACTTC. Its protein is CASSPGGEQYF.

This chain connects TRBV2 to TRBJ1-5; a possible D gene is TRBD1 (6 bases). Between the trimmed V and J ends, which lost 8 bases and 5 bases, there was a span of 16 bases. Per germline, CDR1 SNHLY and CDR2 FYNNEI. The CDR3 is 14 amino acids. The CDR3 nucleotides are TGTGCCAGCCTGGGGGCGGGGGCCTATCAGCCCCAGCATTTT. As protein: CASLGAGAYQPQHF.

CDR3 protein: CSAEPQGGETQYF. The CDR3 nucleotides are TGCAGCGCCGAACCACAGGGGGGAGAGACCCAGTACTTC. V usage is TRBV29-1 and J usage is TRBJ2-5; 8 bases line up with TRBD1. Germline values: CDR1 SQVTM, CDR2 ANQGSEA. The CDR3 runs 13 residues. V lost 7 bases and J lost 4; bases outside the gene matches: 8.

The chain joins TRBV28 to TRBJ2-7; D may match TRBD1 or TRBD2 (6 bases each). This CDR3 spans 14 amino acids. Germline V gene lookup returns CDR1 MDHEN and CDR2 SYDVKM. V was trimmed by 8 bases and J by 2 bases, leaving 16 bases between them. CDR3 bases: TGTGCCAGCTCGACCGGGGGACAACCCTACGAGCAGTACTTC. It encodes CASSTGGQPYEQYF. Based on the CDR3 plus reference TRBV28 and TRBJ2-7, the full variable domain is DVKVTQSSRYLVKRTGEKVFLECVQDMDHENMFWYRQDPGLGLRLIYFSYDVKMKEKGDIPEGYSVSREKKERFSLILESASTNQTSMYLCASSTGGQPYEQYFGPGTRLTVT.

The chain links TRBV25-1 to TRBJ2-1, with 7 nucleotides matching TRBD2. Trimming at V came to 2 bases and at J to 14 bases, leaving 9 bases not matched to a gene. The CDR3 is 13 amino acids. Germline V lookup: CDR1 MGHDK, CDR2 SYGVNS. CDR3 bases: TGTGCCAGCAGTGAAATGGGAGGGGCCCCTGAGTTCTTC. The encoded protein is CASSEMGGAPEFF.

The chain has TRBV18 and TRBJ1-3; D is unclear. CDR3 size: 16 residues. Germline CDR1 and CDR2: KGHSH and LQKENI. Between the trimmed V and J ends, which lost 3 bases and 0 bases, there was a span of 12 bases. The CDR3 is CASSPPSGSSGNTIYF. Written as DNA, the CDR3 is TGTGCCAGCTCACCTCCCTCGGGGAGCTCTGGAAACACCATATATTTT.

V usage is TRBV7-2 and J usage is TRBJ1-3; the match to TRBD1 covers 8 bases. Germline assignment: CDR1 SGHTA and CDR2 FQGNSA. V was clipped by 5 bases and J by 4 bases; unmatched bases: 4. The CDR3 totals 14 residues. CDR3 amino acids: CASSTTGAGNTIYF. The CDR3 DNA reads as TGTGCCAGCAGCACGACAGGGGCCGGAAACACCATATATTTT.

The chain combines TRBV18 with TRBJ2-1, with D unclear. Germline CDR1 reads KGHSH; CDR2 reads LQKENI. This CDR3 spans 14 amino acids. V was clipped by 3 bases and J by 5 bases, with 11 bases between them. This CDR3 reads CASSPQGLNNEQFF. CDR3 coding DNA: TGTGCCAGCTCACCTCAAGGGCTAAACAATGAGCAGTTCTTC.

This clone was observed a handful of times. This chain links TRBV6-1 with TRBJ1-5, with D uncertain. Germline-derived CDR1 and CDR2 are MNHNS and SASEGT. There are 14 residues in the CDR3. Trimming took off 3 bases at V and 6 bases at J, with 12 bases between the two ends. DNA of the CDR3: TGTGCCAGCAGTGAGAAATTGGAGAGTCAGCCCCAGCATTTT. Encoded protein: CASSEKLESQPQHF.

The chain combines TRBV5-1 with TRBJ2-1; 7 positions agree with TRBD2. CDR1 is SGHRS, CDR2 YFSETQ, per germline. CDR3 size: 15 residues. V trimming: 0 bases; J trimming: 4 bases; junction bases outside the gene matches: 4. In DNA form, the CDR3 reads TGCGCCAGCAGCTTGGGTCAGGGAGGGTACAATGAGCAGTTCTTC. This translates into CASSLGQGGYNEQFF. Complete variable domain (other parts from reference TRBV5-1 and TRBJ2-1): KAGVTQTPRYLIKTRGQQVTLSCSPISGHRSVSWYQQTPGQGLQFLFEYFSETQRNKGNFPGRFSGRQFSNSRSEMNVSTLELGDSALYLCASSLGQGGYNEQFFGPGTRLTVL.

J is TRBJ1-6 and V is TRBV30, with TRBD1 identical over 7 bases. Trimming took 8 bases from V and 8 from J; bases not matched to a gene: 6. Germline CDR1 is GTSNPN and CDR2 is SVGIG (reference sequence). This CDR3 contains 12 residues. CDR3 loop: CARGTADSPLHF. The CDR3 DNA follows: TGTGCCCGTGGGACAGCAGATTCACCCCTCCACTTT. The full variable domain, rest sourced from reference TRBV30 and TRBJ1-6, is SQTIHQWPATLVQPVGSPLSLECTVEGTSNPNLYWYRQAAGRGLQLLFYSVGIGQISSEVPQNLSASRPQDRQFILSSKKLLLSDSGFYLCARGTADSPLHFGNGTRLTVT.

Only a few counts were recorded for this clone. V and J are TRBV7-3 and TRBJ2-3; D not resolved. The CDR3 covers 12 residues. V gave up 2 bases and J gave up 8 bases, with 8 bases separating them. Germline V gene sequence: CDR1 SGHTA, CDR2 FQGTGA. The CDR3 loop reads CASSLGPGTQYF. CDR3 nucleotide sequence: TGTGCCAGCAGCTTAGGGCCGGGTACGCAGTATTTT.

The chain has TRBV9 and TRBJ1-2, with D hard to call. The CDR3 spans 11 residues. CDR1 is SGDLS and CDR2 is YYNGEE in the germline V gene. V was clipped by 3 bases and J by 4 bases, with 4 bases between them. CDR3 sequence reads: CASSASYGYTF. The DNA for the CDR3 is TGTGCCAGCAGCGCTTCCTATGGCTACACCTTC.

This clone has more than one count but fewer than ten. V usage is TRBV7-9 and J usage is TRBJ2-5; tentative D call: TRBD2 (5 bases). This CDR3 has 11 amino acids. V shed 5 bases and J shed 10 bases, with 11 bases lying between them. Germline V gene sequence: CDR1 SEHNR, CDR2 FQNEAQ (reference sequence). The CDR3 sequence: CASSHAGDQYF. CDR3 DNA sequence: TGTGCCAGCAGCCACGCCGGGGACCAGTACTTC.

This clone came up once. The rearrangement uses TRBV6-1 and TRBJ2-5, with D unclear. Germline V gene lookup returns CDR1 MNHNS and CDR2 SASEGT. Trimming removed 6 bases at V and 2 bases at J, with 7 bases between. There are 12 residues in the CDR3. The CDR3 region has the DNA TGTGCCAGCAGCGCCCTTCAAGAGACCCAGTACTTC. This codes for CASSALQETQYF.

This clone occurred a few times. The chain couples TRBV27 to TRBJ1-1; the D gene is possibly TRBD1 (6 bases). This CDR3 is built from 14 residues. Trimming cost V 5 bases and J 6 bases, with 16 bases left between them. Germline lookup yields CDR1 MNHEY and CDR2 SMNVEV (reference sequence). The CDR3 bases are TGTGCCAGCAGTGGGGGCACCTTCATCGCTGAAGCTTTCTTT. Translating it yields CASSGGTFIAEAFF.

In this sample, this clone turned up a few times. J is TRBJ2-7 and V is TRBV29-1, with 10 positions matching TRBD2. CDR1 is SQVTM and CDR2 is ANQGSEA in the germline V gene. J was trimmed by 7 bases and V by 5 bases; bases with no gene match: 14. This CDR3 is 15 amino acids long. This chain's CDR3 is CSVTLQLAGPTEQYF. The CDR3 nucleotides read TGCAGCGTTACGCTCCAACTAGCGGGGCCCACGGAGCAGTACTTC.

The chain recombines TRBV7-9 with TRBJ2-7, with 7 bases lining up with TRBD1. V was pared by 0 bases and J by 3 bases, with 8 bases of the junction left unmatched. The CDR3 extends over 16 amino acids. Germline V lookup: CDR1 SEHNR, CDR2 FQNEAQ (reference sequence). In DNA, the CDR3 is TGTGCCAGCAGCTTAGCCCGACAGGGTGGCCACTACGAGCAGTACTTC. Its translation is CASSLARQGGHYEQYF.

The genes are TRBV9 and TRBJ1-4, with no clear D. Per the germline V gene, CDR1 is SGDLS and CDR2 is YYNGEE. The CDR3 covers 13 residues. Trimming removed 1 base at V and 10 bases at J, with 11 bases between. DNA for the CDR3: TGTGCCAGCAGCGTACGTTCGCTAGGAAAACTGTTTTTT. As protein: CASSVRSLGKLFF.

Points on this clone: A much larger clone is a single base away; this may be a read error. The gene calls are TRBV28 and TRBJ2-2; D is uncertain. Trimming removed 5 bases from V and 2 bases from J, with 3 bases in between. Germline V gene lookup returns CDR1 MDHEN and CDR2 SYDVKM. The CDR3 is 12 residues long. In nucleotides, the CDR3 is TGTGCCAGCAGTGCTAACACCGGGGAGCTGTTTTTT. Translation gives CASSANTGELFF.

The CDR3 loop reads CASSPTTGKDNEKLFF. The CDR3 coding sequence is TGTGCCAGCTCCCCTACTACAGGGAAGGACAATGAAAAACTGTTTTTT. The V call is TRBV18, the J call TRBJ1-4; the D gene is possibly TRBD1 (6 bases). The CDR3 loop spans 16 amino acids. CDR1 is KGHSH, CDR2 LQKENI, per germline. The V end was cut by 6 bases, the J end by 5 bases, with 19 bases between. Supplemented by reference TRBV18 and TRBJ1-4, the full variable domain reads NAGVMQNPRHLVRRRGQEARLRCSPMKGHSHVYWYRQLPEEGLKFMVYLQKENIIDESGMPKERFSAEFPKEGPSILRIQQVVRGDSAAYFCASSPTTGKDNEKLFFGSGTQLSVL.

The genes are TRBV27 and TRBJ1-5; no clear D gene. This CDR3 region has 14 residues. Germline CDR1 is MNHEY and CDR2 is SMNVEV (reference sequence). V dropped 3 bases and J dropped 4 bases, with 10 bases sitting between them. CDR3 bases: TGTGCCAGCAGTTTGAAGGACGCAAATCAGCCCCAGCATTTT. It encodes CASSLKDANQPQHF.